The 17 T cell receptor beta chains listed next were all sequenced from one sample in a study of shared clonotypes between healthy human individuals. Data came from immunoSEQ multiplex PCR; TCRdb stores just in-frame clones and leaves some out. The sample shows approximately 1,000,000 clones, approximately 80% of them seen only once. Material: memory CD4+ T cells from PBMCs. This sample's subset: CD45RA-negative fraction. These receptors came from a man in his late teens or twenties in good health. Some clones in this sample may be carry-over from other donors' samples.

This clone occurred a few times. The V and J genes are TRBV2 and TRBJ1-3; no reliable D call. Between the trimmed V and J ends, which lost 1 base and 9 bases, there was a span of 4 bases. Germline V lookup: CDR1 SNHLY, CDR2 FYNNEI. The CDR3 is 11 amino acids. The CDR3 DNA follows: TGTGCCAGCAGTGAAGAAGGCACCATATATTTT. This encodes CASSEEGTIYF.

This clone was recorded many times. This chain uses TRBV7-8 with TRBJ1-2; unclear D gene. V was pared by 6 bases and J by 0 bases, with 14 bases between. CDR3 length: 15 residues. Per germline, CDR1 SGHVS and CDR2 FQNEAQ. This CDR3 reads CASSHRSPTNYGYTF. CDR3 nucleotide sequence: TGTGCCAGCAGTCATCGGTCTCCTACTAACTATGGCTACACCTTC.

The V call is TRBV6-5, the J call TRBJ1-2, with D perhaps matching TRBD1 (5 bases). The CDR3 sequence is 15 residues long. The V gene's germline CDR1 is MNHEY and CDR2 SVGAGI. Between the trimmed V and J ends, which lost 7 bases and 3 bases, there was a span of 18 bases. The CDR3 DNA follows: TGTGCCAGCATTTCCCCGGCGGGGGGTCACTATGGCTACACCTTC. This gives the protein CASISPAGGHYGYTF.

The chain has TRBV7-9 and TRBJ2-5; TRBD1 might be the D (5 bases). The CDR3 is 16 residues long. The germline V gene has CDR1 SEHNR and CDR2 FQNEAQ (reference sequence). The ends were cut back, 7 bases at V and 1 base at J, with 19 bases in the middle. Here the CDR3 DNA reads TGTGCCAGCACCCGAGGCCTGGGGCTAATCCAAGAGACCCAGTACTTC. Translated, it gives CASTRGLGLIQETQYF.

This clone occurred a few times. Other DNA sequences in this sample translate to the same CDR3. This chain joins TRBV7-2 and TRBJ1-5; D unresolved. Germline CDR1 and CDR2: SGHTA and FQGNSA. Trimming removed 6 bases at V and 2 bases at J, with 5 bases between. This CDR3 comprises 12 residues. The CDR3 bases are TGTGCCAGCAGTGGGGGCAATCAGCCCCAGCATTTT. This encodes CASSGGNQPQHF.

The chain carries TRBV7-9 and TRBJ2-1, with 7 bases fitting TRBD1. V lost 0 bases to trimming and J lost 5 bases; unmatched junction nucleotides: 7. There are 16 residues in the CDR3. Germline assignment: CDR1 SEHNR and CDR2 FQNEAQ (reference sequence). In DNA form, the CDR3 reads TGTGCCAGCAGCTTAGCGCTGAGGGGGCGGGACAATGAGCAGTTCTTC. This codes for CASSLALRGRDNEQFF.

This clone came up once. The rearrangement links TRBV11-2 to TRBJ2-3; D is perhaps TRBD1 (5 bases). The germline gives CDR1 SGHAT, CDR2 FQNNGV. V lost 3 bases and J lost 2, with 12 bases in between. The CDR3 is made up of 15 amino acids. The CDR3 coding sequence is TGTGCCAGCAGCTTGGGCAGGGCCAACACAGATACGCAGTATTTT. Protein: CASSLGRANTDTQYF.

V and J are TRBV2 and TRBJ2-5, with D maybe TRBD1 (6 bases). Germline V gene sequence: CDR1 SNHLY, CDR2 FYNNEI. This CDR3 contains 16 residues. V lost 5 bases and J lost 1, with 17 bases in between. The CDR3 sequence: CASSRNQNRAQETQYF. The DNA for the CDR3 is TGTGCCAGCAGTAGGAACCAAAACAGGGCCCAAGAGACCCAGTACTTC.

This clone was seen more than once but under ten times. The junction and the germline gene differ at one end; a read error may be behind it. Different DNA sequences within this sample yield the same CDR3. This chain connects TRBV18 to TRBJ2-5, with 7 bases that match TRBD1. The CDR3 length is 13 residues. Germline assignment: CDR1 KGHSH and CDR2 LQKENI. The CDR3, as DNA: TGTGCCAGCTCCCCACAGGGGCGAGAGACCCAGTACTTC. It specifies CASSPQGRETQYF.

The V call is TRBV5-1, the J call TRBJ1-3, with D possibly being TRBD1 (6 bases). The CDR3 covers 14 residues. In germline, CDR1 is SGHRS, CDR2 YFSETQ. The ends were cut back, 2 bases at V and 4 bases at J, with 10 bases in the middle. CDR3 DNA: TGCGCCAGCAGCTTACTAACAGGGGGAAACACCATATATTTT. This codes for CASSLLTGGNTIYF.

V is TRBV7-2 and J is TRBJ2-6, with D unresolved. Germline-derived CDR1 and CDR2 are SGHTA and FQGNSA. There are 18 residues in the CDR3. The V gene lost 5 bases and the J gene lost 2 bases, with 19 bases spanning the gap. CDR3 nucleotide sequence: TGTGCCAGCAGCCCGACCGGCCGCAACCCCGCTGGGGCCAACGTCCTGACTTTC. This translates into CASSPTGRNPAGANVLTF.

The chain couples TRBV5-1 to TRBJ1-1; D is unresolved. The CDR3 spans 17 residues. Germline V gene data show CDR1 as SGHRS and CDR2 as YFSETQ. Trimming removed 4 bases from V and 2 bases from J, with 21 bases in between. The CDR3 DNA reads TGCGCCAGCAGCCACCCACCAGGACGGTCCTTTAACACTGAAGCTTTCTTT. Translating gives CASSHPPGRSFNTEAFF.

This chain connects TRBV6-5 to TRBJ1-6, with D perhaps TRBD1 (5 bases). The CDR3 runs 15 residues. Between the trimmed V and J ends, which lost 4 bases and 5 bases, there was a span of 12 bases. The germline gives CDR1 MNHEY, CDR2 SVGAGI. The chain's CDR3 is CASSSSGGNNSPLHF. The CDR3 nucleotides are TGTGCCAGCAGTTCTTCCGGGGGGAATAATTCACCCCTCCACTTT.

This chain connects TRBV5-1 to TRBJ2-7, with 11 bases identical to TRBD1. The ends lost 1 base at V and 5 bases at J; junction bases unmatched: 5. This CDR3 is 15 amino acids long. Germline loops: CDR1 SGHRS, CDR2 YFSETQ. Written as DNA, the CDR3 is TGCGCCAGCAGCTTGCCCCGGGGACAGGGGGACGAGCAGTACTTC. This codes for CASSLPRGQGDEQYF.

With respect to this clone: Possible read error: a much larger clone is one base away. Distinct nucleotide sequences in the sample also encode this CDR3. The J gene is TRBJ2-1, the V gene TRBV7-3, with no clear D. This CDR3 comprises 13 residues. CDR1 is SGHTA, CDR2 FQGTGA, per germline. The ends were cut back, 1 base at V and 0 bases at J, with 1 base in the middle. CDR3: CASSLSSYNEQFF. CDR3 nucleotide sequence: TGTGCCAGCAGCTTAAGCTCCTACAATGAGCAGTTCTTC.

The chain joins TRBV6-5 to TRBJ1-4, with 9 bases matching TRBD1. Trimming took 5 bases from V and 8 from J; bases not matched to a gene: 9. The germline CDR1 and CDR2 sequences are MNHEY and SVGAGI. This CDR3 spans 15 amino acids. The CDR3 DNA sequence: TGTGCCAGCAGTCCCTGGGACAGGGTAGGGGAAAAACTGTTTTTT. This codes for CASSPWDRVGEKLFF.

The chain links TRBV2 to TRBJ1-5; 7 positions match TRBD1. Germline trimming cut 6 bases from V and 2 bases from J; bases unmatched to any gene: 7. This CDR3 spans 15 amino acids. Germline assignment: CDR1 SNHLY and CDR2 FYNNEI. The CDR3 loop is CASRLQGVRNQPQHF. The CDR3 nucleotides are TGTGCCAGCAGGCTGCAGGGGGTGCGCAATCAGCCCCAGCATTTT.